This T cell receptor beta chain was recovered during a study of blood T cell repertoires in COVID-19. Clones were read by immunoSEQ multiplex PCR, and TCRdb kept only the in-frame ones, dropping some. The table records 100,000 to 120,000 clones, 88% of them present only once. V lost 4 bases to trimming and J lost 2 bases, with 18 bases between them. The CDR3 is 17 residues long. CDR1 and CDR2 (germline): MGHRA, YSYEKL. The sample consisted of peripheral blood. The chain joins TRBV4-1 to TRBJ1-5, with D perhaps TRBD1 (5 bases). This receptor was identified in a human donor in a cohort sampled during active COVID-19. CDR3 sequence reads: CASSPQWGGIGNQPQHF. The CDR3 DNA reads TGCGCCAGCAGCCCCCAATGGGGGGGAATCGGCAATCAGCCCCAGCATTTT.